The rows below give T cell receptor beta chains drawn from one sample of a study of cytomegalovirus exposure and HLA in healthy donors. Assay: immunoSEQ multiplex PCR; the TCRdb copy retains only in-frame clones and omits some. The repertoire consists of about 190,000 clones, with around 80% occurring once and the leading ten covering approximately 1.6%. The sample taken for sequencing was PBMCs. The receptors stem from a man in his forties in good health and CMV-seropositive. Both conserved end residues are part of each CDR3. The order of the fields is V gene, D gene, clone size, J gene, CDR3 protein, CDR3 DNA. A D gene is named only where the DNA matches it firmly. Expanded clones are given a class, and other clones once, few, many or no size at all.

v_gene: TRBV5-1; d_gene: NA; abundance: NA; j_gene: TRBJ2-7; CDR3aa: CASSPTDSLSEQYF; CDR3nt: TGCGCCAGCAGCCCAACGGACAGCCTCAGCGAGCAGTACTTC
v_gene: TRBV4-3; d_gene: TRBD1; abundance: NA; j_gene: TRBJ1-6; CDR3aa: CASSQAGTGNSPLHF; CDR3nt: TGCGCCAGCAGCCAGGCCGGGACAGGGAATTCACCCCTCCACTTT
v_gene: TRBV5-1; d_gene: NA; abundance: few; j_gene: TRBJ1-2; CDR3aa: CASSLDRDYGYTF; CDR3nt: TGCGCCAGCAGCTTGGACAGGGACTATGGCTACACCTTC
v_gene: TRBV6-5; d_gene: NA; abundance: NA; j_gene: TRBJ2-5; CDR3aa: CASSTRMPGETQYF; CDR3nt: TGTGCCAGCAGTACCCGCATGCCCGGGGAGACCCAGTACTTC
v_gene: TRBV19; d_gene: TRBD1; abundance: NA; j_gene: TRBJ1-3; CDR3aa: CASRRGQGTSGNTIYF; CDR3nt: TGTGCCAGTAGACGCGGACAGGGGACCTCTGGAAACACCATATATTTT
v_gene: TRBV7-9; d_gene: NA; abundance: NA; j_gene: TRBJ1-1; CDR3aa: CASSFWTVDTEAFF; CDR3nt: TGTGCCAGCAGCTTCTGGACAGTCGACACTGAAGCTTTCTTT
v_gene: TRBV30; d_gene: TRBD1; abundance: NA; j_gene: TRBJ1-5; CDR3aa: CAWSERDSTTGNQPQHF; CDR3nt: TGTGCCTGGAGTGAACGGGACAGCACTACGGGCAATCAGCCCCAGCATTTT
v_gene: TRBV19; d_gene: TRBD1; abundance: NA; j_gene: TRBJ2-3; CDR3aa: CASSRGTGAPDTQYF; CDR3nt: TGTGCCAGTAGTAGGGGGACAGGGGCCCCAGATACGCAGTATTTT
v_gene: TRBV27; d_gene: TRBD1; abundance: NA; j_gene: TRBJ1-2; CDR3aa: CASSFTDRVNGYTF; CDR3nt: TGTGCCAGCAGTTTTACCGACAGGGTTAACGGCTACACCTTC
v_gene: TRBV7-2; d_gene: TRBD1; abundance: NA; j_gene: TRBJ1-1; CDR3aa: CASSSRGQYTEAFF; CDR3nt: TGTGCCAGCAGCTCCCGGGGACAGTACACTGAAGCTTTCTTT
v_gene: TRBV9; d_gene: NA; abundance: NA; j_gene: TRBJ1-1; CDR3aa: CASSVRGELTEAFF; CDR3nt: TGTGCCAGCAGCGTACGGGGGGAACTTACTGAAGCTTTCTTT
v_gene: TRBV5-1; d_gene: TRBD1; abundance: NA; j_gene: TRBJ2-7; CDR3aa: CASSLRTGNEQYF; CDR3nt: TGCGCCAGCAGCTTAAGGACAGGGAATGAGCAGTACTTC
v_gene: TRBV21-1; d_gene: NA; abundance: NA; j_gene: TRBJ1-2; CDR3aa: CASIRPQGQNYGYTF; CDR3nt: TGTGCCAGCATCAGGCCTCAAGGACAGAACTATGGCTACACCTTC
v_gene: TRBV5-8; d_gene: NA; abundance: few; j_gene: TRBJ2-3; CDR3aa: CASSLGGRGDTDTQYF; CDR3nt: TGTGCCAGCAGCTTGGGGGGCAGGGGGGACACAGATACGCAGTATTTT
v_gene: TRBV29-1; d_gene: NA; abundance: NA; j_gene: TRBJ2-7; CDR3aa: CSALSGYEQYF; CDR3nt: TGCAGCGCCCTTTCGGGCTACGAGCAGTACTTC